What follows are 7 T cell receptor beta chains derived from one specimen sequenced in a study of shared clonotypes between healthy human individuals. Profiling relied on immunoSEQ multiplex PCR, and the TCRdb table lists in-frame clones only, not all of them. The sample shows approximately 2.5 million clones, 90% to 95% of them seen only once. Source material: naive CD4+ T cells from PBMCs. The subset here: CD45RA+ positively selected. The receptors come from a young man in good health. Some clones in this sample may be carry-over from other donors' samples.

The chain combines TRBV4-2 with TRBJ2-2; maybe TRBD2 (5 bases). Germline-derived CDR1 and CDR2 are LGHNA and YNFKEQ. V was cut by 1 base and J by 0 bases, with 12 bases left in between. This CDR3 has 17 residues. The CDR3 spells CASSQVQAAANTGELFF. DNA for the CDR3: TGTGCCAGCAGCCAAGTCCAGGCAGCGGCGAACACCGGGGAGCTGTTTTTT.

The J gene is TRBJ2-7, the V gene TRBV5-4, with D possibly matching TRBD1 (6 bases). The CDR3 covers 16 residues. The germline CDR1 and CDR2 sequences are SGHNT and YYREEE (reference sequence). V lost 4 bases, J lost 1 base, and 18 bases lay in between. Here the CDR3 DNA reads TGTGCCAGCAGCCGGCCTACGGACAGTGTATCCTACGAGCAGTACTTC. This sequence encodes CASSRPTDSVSYEQYF.

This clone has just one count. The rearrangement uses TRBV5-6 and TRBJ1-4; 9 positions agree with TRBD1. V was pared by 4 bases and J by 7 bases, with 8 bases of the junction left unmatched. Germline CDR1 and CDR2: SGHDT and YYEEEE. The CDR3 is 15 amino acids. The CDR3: CASSRGQGEGEKLFF. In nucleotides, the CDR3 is TGTGCCAGCAGCCGGGGACAGGGAGAGGGTGAAAAACTGTTTTTT.

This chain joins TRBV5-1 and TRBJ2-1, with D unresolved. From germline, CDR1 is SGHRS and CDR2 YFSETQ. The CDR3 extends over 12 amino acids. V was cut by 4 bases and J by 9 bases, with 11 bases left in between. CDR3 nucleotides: TGCGCCAGCAGCATCGGGCCAACTGAGCAGTTCTTC. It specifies CASSIGPTEQFF.

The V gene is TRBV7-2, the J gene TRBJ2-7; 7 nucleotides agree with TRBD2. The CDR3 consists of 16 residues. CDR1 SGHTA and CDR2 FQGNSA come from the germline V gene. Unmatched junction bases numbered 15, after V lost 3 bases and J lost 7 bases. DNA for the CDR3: TGTGCCAGCAGCTTTTTTTTCAGCCCTTCGGGAGGAGAGCAGTACTTC. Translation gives CASSFFFSPSGGEQYF. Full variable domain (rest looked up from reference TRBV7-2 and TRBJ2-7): GAGVSQSPSNKVTEKGKDVELRCDPISGHTALYWYRQSLGQGLEFLIYFQGNSAPDKSGLPSDRFSAERTGGSVSTLTIQRTQQEDSAVYLCASSFFFSPSGGEQYFGPGTRLTVT.

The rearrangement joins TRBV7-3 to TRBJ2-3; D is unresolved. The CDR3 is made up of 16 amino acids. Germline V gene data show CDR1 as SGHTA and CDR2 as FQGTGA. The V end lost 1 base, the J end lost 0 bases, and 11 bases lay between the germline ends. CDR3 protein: CASSLMSRVSTDTQYF. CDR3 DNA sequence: TGTGCCAGCAGCTTAATGTCGCGCGTCAGCACAGATACGCAGTATTTT.

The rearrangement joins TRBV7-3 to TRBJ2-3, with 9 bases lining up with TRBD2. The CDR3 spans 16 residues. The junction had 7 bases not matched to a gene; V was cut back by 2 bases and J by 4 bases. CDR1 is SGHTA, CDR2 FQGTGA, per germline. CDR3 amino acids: CASSLSAGGRADTQYF. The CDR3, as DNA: TGTGCCAGCAGCTTATCGGCGGGAGGGCGGGCAGATACGCAGTATTTT.